The 3 T cell receptor beta chains reported below all come from one sample, sequenced in a study of blood T cell repertoires in COVID-19. Sequenced by immunoSEQ multiplex PCR; TCRdb stores in-frame clones only, minus some. The data hold around 260,000 clones, with about 87% observed a single time. Sequencing used peripheral blood. Source of these receptors: a man aged 55 to 70 who had recovered from COVID-19.

The chain's CDR3 is CASSSRGQGRTEAFF. CDR3 in DNA: TGTGCCAGCAGCTCAAGAGGACAGGGGAGGACTGAAGCTTTCTTT. The chain has TRBV7-2 and TRBJ1-1; TRBD1 aligns across 9 bases. This CDR3 is built from 15 residues. Unmatched junction bases numbered 8, after V lost 4 bases and J lost 5 bases. Germline V gene data show CDR1 as SGHTA and CDR2 as FQGNSA.

The chain combines TRBV23-1 with TRBJ1-5; a possible D gene is TRBD1 (6 bases). TRBV23-1 is flagged as an ORF with uncertain function. Trimming pared 0 bases from V and 2 bases from J, leaving 20 bases between. The length of the CDR3 is 19 residues. The CDR3 DNA follows: TGCGCCAGCAGTCAATCCCTCGTCGACAGGTACCAGGGCAATCAGCCCCAGCATTTT. It codes for CASSQSLVDRYQGNQPQHF.

The chain uses TRBV6-5 and TRBJ2-5; 12 bases line up with TRBD1. The V segment lost 8 bases and the J segment 5 bases; nucleotides outside the gene matches: 3. Germline V gene data show CDR1 as MNHEY and CDR2 as SVGAGI. CDR3 length: 13 amino acids. CDR3 in DNA: TGTGCCAGCCGGGACAGGGGGCAGGAGACCCAGTACTTC. It codes for CASRDRGQETQYF.